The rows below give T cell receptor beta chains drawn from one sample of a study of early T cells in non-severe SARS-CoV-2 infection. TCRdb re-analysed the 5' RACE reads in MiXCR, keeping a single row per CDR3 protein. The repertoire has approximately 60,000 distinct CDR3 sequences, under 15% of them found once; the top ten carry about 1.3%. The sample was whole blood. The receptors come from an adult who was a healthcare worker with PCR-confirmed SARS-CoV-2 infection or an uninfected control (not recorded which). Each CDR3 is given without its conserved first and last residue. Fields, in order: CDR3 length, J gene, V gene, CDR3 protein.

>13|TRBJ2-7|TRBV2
ASKTSWRGGYEQY
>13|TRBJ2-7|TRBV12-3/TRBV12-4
ASSLAIGGPYEQY
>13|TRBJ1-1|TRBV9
ASSVQGAMNTEAF
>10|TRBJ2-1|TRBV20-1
SASGGNHEQF
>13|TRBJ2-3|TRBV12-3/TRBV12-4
ASSHLAGATDTQY
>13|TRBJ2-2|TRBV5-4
ASSLTGPNTGELF
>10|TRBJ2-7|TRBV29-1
SVGGGGYEQY
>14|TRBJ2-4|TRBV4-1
ASSYRGGIAKNIQY
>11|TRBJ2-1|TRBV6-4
ASSDAGGLEQF
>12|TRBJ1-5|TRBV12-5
ASGGGLYPQPQH
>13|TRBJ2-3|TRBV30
AWNLRGGLSDTQY
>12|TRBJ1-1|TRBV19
ASSIDVFFAEAF
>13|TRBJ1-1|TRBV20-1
SAREAPRGNTEAF
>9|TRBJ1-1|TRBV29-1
SVVTRTEAF
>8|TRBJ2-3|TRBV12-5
ASAGHTQY
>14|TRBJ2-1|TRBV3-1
ASSQQPRVIYNEQF
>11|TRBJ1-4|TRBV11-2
ASSRTVNEKLF
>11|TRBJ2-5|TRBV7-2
ASSLLIQETQY
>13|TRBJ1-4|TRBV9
ASSATGGANEKLF
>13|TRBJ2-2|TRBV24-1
ATSDAGKGTGELF
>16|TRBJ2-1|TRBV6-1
ASSEGQGPAILYNEQF
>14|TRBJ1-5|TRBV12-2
ASRRKGTGSNQPQH
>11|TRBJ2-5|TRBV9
ASSVGAWQTQY
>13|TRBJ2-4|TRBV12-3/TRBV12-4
ASRPSWEGKNIQY
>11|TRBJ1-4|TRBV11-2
ASRDPPDEKLF
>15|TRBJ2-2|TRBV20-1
SALGLAGRANTGELF
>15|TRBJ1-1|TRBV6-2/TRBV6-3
ASRLRGTGLMNTEAF
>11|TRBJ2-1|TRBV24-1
ATSAGGAIEQF
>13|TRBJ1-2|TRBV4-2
ASSQDRLANYGYT
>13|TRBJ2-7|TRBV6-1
ASSASAGGPYEQY
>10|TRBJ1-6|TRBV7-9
ASSGREIPLH
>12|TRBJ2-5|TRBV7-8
ASSLSGSQETQY
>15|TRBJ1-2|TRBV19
ASSIGGGPGTARGYT
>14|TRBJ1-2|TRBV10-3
AISESLTGGIYGYT
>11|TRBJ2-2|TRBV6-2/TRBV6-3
ASRLIGTGELF
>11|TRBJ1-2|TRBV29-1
SVEDLGRQGYT
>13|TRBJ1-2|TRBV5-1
ASSLRPQDNYGYT
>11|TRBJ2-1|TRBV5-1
ASSLAYNNEQF
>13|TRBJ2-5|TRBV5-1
ASSFLSGGQETQY
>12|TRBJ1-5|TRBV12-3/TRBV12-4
ASSLEYSNQPQH
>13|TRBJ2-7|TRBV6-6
ASSSPGGGAYEQY
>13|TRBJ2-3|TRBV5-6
ASSLSVGGTDTQY
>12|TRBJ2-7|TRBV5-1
ASSLDRISYEQY
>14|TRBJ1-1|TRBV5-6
ASSPDRGRSNTEAF
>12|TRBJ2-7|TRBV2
ASSVERAGNEQY
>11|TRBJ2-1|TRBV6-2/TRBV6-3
ASSSRRYNEQF
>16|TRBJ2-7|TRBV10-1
ASIKVPPRDRGSYEQY
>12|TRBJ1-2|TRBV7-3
ASSLTKTGYGYT